This T cell receptor beta chain was sequenced for a study of CD8 T cells in ankylosing spondylitis (dated by TCRdb to between 2016 and 2019). Notes on the research overall: The study profiled T cell receptor beta repertoires in healthy donors and ankylosing spondylitis patients to find disease-linked TCR variants. Peripheral blood samples were taken, and synovial fluid was additionally collected from ankylosing spondylitis patients. The whole study cohort included 108 healthy donors and 25 ankylosing spondylitis patients.

Sequencer: Illumina MiSeq. TCR beta libraries were prepared by quantitative 5'-RACE with molecular barcodes. The source study handled its data this way. To identify disease-linked TCR variants, a new computational method was used, one built on a probabilistic model of VDJ rearrangement. TCRdb redid the processing of the public reads, applying fastp at Q25 and MiXCR, and retained in-frame beta chains. Each entry merges the rows of one CDR3 protein and shows their most common DNA and genes. These V and J calls rely on TCRdb rather than the paper's analysis. The sample table lists roughly 36,000 distinct CDR3 sequences, approximately 15% of them with a count of one. The ten largest clones capture about 40% of the sample. What the authors observed across the whole study: Blood from ankylosing spondylitis patients appeared to be characterized by a TCR beta motif composed of about eight highly homologous amino acid variants. A CD8+ phenotype was shown by the disease-linked clones, which were found at relatively low frequencies in peripheral blood. Some motif variants were previously reported in synovial fluid and blood of reactive arthritis patients, suggesting common disease-initiation mechanisms. According to the report, matched synovial fluid samples from ankylosing spondylitis patients were significantly enriched for the disease-linked clones.

This clonotype was picked up a small number of times. Its antigen target is currently unknown. No base quality values were provided; no much bigger clone lies one nucleotide off. After removal of 4 bases from V and 1 base from J, the junction retains 3 bases not matched to a gene. The germline V gene gives CDR1 as LGHNA and CDR2 as YSLEER. From its cysteine to its phenylalanine, the CDR3 spans 16 amino acids. This entry keeps only the CDR3 DNA: 48 bases, framed from base 1. Sequencing used blood. This TCR was sampled from a male donor with ankylosing spondylitis or in good health (not recorded which). The chain is assembled from TRBV4-3 and TRBJ2-4, with 11 junctional bases fitting TRBD2. Read as DNA, the sequence is TGCGCCAGCAGCCTTGCTAGCGGGGGGGCCAAAAACATTCAGTACTTC. Its protein reads: CASSLASGGAKNIQYF.